This T cell receptor (beta chain) was profiled in a study of a mutant IDH1 vaccine in newly diagnosed glioma. On the study more broadly: Radiotherapy alone preceded vaccination by 4-6 weeks; alternatively, vaccination started with temozolomide cycles.

Clones were sequenced by immunoSEQ multiplex PCR, and TCRdb holds only the in-frame ones, with some missing. Of about 41,000 clones in the sample, roughly 79% were seen once. With 4 bases removed from V and 3 bases from J, the gap between germline ends came to 5 bases. The CDR3 is 12 amino acids. Looked up from germline, CDR1 is SGHDT and CDR2 is YYEEEE. Details on this clone: Its target is not known.

Time point specified: week 23, last vaccination. Topical imiquimod was applied with each vaccine dose, which held 300 ug of mutant IDH1 20-mer peptide. The sequences come from PBMCs, collected from a glioma patient whose treatment included an IDH1 peptide vaccine. The J gene is TRBJ1-3, the V gene TRBV5-6, with no clear D. The TCR originated in a woman between 40 and 50 years old with glioma. Some clones in this sample may be carry-over from other donors' samples. The CDR3 spells CASSPFGNTIYF. CDR3 sequence (DNA): TGTGCCAGCAGCCCCTTTGGAAACACCATATATTTT. Full variable domain (outside the CDR3, taken from reference TRBV5-6 and TRBJ1-3): DAGVTQSPTHLIKTRGQQVTLRCSPKSGHDTVSWYQQALGQGPQFIFQYYEEEERQRGNFPDRFSGHQFPNYSSELNVNALLLGDSALYLCASSPFGNTIYFGEGSWLTVV.